This T cell receptor beta chain was captured in a study of PD-1 blockade in classical Hodgkin lymphoma. Each patient's relapse followed autologous stem cell transplantation, and brentuximab vedotin exposure varied. Complete response, partial response or progressive disease made up the best responses. Germline V lookup: CDR1 MNHNS, CDR2 SASEGT. This CDR3 region has 13 residues. Deletions cut 5 bases from V and 6 bases from J, with 12 bases between. Repertoires were generated with immunoSEQ multiplex PCR, while TCRdb's copy carries only in-frame clones and drops some. The sample carries about 41,000 clones, around 75% recorded once. This clone was observed once. Its antigen is still unknown. Notes on the study in general: Newly diagnosed patients were said to have less baseline TCR diversity than healthy donors did. Underlying causes for the observed repertoire differences were not defined, possibly disease activity or prior therapy. Whoever responded completely had baseline diversity much like that seen in newly diagnosed patients.

The input for sequencing was peripheral blood mononuclear cells (PBMCs), taken at baseline. The clonotype comes from a human donor with classical Hodgkin lymphoma. The chain is built from TRBV6-1 and TRBJ2-3; D is uncertain. The CDR3 DNA sequence: TGTGCCAGCAGTTCTCGCGGAAGCGATACGCAGTATTTT. Translated, it gives CASSSRGSDTQYF.